This T cell receptor (beta chain) originates from a study of vaccination and CD4 T cells after COVID-19. CDR1 is SQVTM and CDR2 is ANQGSEA in the germline V gene. The V end was cut by 6 bases, the J end by 5 bases, with 19 bases between. This CDR3 region has 15 residues. TCRdb recomputed calls from the PCR reads with MiXCR, one row per CDR3 protein. The sample holds roughly 19,000 distinct CDR3 sequences, roughly 64% seen once. General study points: Only relatively few convalescent patients were studied, and early post-infection timepoints were not analyzed. When vaccine-specific clones from convalescent patients were examined, 304 of 307 were spike mono-reactive.

Concerning this clonotype itself: Its cognate antigen is unknown.

This receptor was obtained from a human donor who had recovered from COVID-19. The starting material was CD4+ T cells from blood, obtained after SARS-CoV-2 vaccination. The chain employs TRBV29-1 and TRBJ2-2; D uncertain. The CDR3 reads CSVLTSFGLTGELFF. The CDR3 region has the DNA TGCAGCGTCCTGACATCTTTCGGTTTAACCGGGGAGCTGTTTTTT.